The T cell receptor (beta chain) described here comes from a study of memory CD4+ T cells and cytomegalovirus serostatus. Turning to the study itself: This sample comes from healthy Belgian adults, 9 CMV seropositive, approximately 23 seronegative. Points from the study as a whole: The CMV-associated TCR signature appears largely within the CD4+ memory repertoire. A US-trained random forest predicted CMV serostatus with median AUC 0.91.

The CDR3 runs 14 residues. V trimming: 6 bases; J trimming: 5 bases; junction bases outside the gene matches: 8. The germline gives CDR1 MNHEY, CDR2 SVGAGI. Notes on this clone: Its antigen is unidentified.

The method was immunoSEQ multiplex PCR; TCRdb's version includes in-frame clones alone and lacks a portion of them. The sample has about 47,000 clones, approximately 74% seen once. Single viable CD3+CD4+CD8-CD45RO+ cells were sorted as the memory CD4+ T cells. After thawing, CD4+ T cells were positively selected. Sequenced input: memory CD4+ T cells from blood. The clonotype comes from an adult in good health and CMV-seropositive. V is TRBV6-5 and J is TRBJ1-1, with 8 bases that match TRBD1. The CDR3 region has the DNA TGTGCCAGCAGGACAGGGGCCTTCCAGACTGAAGCTTTCTTT. It yields the protein CASRTGAFQTEAFF.